The TCR beta chain under discussion was sequenced for a study of blood T cell repertoires in COVID-19. Study at large: The United States, Italy and Spain supplied acute and convalescent COVID-19 samples. Sample material is recorded as cDNA or gDNA derived from T cells, B-cell-depleted T cells, or PBMCs.

By share of the sample, this clone is medium-sized. This CDR3 has 13 amino acids. V lost 5 bases and J 2 bases, leaving 7 bases between the germline ends. Germline CDR1 and CDR2: SGHNT and YENEEA. In the original workflow: Estimates of nucleated cell counts were drawn from the amplification of reference gene primers. Only in-frame clones appear in the TCRdb table, and some are missing; sequencing was by immunoSEQ multiplex PCR. The DNA gave D and trimming, while V, J and clone size come from that table. Altogether 150,000 to 200,000 clones are present, more than 75% being singletons, with the ten largest covering under 5%.

Sequencing was carried out using peripheral blood. This sequence originates from a human donor in a cohort sampled during active COVID-19. The chain uses TRBV11-3 and TRBJ1-3, with D maybe TRBD1 (6 bases). The CDR3 DNA reads as TGTGCCAGCAGCCGGGACACTGGAAACACCATATATTTT. This gives the protein CASSRDTGNTIYF.